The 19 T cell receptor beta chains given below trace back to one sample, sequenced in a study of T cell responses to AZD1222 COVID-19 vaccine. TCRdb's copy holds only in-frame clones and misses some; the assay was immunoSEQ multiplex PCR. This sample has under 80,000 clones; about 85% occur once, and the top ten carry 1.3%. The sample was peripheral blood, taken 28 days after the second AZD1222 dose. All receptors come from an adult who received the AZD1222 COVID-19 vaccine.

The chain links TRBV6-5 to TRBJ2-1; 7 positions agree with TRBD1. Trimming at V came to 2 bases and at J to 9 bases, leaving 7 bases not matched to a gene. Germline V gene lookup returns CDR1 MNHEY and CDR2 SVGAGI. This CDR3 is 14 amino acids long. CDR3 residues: CASSYDRARVEQFF. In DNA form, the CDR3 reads TGTGCCAGCAGTTACGACAGGGCCCGCGTTGAGCAGTTCTTC.

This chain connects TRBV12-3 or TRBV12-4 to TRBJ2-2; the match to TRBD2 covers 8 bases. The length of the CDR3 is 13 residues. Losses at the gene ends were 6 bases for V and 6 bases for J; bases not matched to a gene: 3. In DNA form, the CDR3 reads TGTGCCAGCAGCCGGGGGGGAGCCGGGGAGCTGTTTTTT. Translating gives CASSRGGAGELFF.

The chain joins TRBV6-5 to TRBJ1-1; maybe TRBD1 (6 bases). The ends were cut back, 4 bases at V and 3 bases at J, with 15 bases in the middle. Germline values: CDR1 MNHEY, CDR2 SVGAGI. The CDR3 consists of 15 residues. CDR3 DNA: TGTGCCAGCAGTTGGGGGTGGGAGGGGGACACTGAAGCTTTCTTT. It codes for CASSWGWEGDTEAFF.

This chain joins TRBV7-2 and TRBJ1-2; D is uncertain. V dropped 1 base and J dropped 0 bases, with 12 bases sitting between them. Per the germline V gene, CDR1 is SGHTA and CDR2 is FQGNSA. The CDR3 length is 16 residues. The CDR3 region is CASSLVSGESNYGYTF. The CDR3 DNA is TGTGCCAGCAGCTTAGTCTCCGGGGAATCTAACTATGGCTACACCTTC.

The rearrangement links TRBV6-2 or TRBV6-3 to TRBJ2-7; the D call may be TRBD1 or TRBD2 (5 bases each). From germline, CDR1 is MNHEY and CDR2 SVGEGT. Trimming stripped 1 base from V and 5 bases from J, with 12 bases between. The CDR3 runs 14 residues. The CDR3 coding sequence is TGTGCCAGCAGTTACTTTGCAGGGAGACACGAGCAGTACTTC. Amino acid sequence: CASSYFAGRHEQYF.

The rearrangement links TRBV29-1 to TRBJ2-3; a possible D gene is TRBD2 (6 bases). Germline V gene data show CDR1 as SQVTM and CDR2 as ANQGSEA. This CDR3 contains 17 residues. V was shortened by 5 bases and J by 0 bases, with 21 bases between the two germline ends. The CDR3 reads CSVRASDRKYSTDTQYF. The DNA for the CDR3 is TGCAGCGTTAGGGCTAGCGACCGAAAATATAGCACAGATACGCAGTATTTT.

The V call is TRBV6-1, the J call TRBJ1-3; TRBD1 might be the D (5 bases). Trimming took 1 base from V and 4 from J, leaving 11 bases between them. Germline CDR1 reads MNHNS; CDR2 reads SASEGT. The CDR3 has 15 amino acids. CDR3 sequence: CASSEVQGSGNTIYF. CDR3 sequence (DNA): TGTGCCAGCAGTGAAGTTCAGGGTTCCGGAAACACCATATATTTT.

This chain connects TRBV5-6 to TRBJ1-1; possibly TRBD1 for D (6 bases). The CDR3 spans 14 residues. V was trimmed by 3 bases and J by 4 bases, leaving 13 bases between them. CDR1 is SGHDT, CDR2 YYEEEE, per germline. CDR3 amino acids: CASSWGAPGTEAFF. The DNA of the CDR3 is TGTGCCAGCAGCTGGGGGGCCCCAGGCACTGAAGCTTTCTTT.

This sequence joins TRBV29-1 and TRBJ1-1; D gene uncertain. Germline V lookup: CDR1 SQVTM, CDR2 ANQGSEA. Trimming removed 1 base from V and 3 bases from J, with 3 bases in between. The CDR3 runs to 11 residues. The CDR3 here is CSVEGDTEAFF. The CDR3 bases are TGCAGCGTTGAAGGGGACACTGAAGCTTTCTTT. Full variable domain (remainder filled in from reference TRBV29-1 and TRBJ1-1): SAVISQKPSRDICQRGTSLTIQCQVDSQVTMMFWYRQQPGQSLTLIATANQGSEATYESGFVIDKFPISRPNLTFSTLTVSNMSPEDSSIYLCSVEGDTEAFFGQGTRLTVV.

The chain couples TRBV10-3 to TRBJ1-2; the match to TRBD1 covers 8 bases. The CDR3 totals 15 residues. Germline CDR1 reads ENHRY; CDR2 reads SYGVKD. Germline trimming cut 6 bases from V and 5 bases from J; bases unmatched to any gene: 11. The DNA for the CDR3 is TGTGCCATCAGAGCTGCAGGGGGCGAGAGATATGGCTACACCTTC. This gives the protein CAIRAAGGERYGYTF.

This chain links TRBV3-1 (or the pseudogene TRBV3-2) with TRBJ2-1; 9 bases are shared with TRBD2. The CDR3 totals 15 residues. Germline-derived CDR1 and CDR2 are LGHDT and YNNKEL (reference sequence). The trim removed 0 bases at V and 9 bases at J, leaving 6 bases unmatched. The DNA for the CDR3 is TGTGCCAGCAGCCAAGACAGCGGGAGGAAGGTTGAGCAGTTCTTC. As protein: CASSQDSGRKVEQFF.

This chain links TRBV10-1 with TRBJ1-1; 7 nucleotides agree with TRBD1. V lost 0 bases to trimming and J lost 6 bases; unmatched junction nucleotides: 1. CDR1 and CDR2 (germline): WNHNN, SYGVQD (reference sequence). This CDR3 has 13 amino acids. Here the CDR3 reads CASSESQGAEAFF. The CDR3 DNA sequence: TGCGCCAGCAGTGAGTCTCAGGGGGCTGAAGCTTTCTTT.

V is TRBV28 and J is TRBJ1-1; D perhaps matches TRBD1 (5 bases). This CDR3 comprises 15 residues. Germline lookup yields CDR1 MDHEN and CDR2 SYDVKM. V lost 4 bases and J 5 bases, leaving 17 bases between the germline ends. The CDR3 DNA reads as TGTGCCAGCAGTTCGATCGGGGCAGGGTCTACTGAAGCTTTCTTT. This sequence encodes CASSSIGAGSTEAFF. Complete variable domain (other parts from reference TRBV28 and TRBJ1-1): DVKVTQSSRYLVKRTGEKVFLECVQDMDHENMFWYRQDPGLGLRLIYFSYDVKMKEKGDIPEGYSVSREKKERFSLILESASTNQTSMYLCASSSIGAGSTEAFFGQGTRLTVV.

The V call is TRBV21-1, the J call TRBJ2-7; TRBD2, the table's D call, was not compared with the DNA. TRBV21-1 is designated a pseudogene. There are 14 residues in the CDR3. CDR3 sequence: CASLNRYGGGEQYF. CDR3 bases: TGTGCCAGCTTAAATCGGTACGGAGGCGGCGAGCAGTACTTC.

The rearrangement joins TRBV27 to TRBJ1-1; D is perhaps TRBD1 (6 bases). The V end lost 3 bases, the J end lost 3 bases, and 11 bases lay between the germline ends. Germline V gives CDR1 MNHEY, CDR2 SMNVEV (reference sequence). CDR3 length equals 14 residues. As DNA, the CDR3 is TGTGCCAGCAGTTTGGCCAGGGGCTACACTGAAGCTTTCTTT. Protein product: CASSLARGYTEAFF.

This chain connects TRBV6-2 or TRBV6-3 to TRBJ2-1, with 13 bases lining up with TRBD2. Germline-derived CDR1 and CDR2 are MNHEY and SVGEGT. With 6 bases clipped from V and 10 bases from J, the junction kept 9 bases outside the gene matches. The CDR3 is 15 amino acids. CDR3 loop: CASSPRTSGSKEQFF. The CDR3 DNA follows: TGTGCCAGCAGCCCCCGGACTAGCGGGAGCAAAGAGCAGTTCTTC.

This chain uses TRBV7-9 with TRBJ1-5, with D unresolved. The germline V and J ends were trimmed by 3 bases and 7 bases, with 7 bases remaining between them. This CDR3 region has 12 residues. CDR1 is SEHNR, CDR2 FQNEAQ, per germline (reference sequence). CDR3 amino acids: CASSFGSQPQHF. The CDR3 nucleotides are TGTGCCAGCAGCTTTGGATCACAGCCCCAGCATTTT.

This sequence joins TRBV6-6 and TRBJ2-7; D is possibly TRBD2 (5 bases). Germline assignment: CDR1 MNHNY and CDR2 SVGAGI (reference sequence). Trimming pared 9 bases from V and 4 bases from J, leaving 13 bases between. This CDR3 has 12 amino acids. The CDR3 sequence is CASGGREYEQYF. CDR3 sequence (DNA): TGTGCCAGTGGCGGGCGCGAGTACGAGCAGTACTTC.

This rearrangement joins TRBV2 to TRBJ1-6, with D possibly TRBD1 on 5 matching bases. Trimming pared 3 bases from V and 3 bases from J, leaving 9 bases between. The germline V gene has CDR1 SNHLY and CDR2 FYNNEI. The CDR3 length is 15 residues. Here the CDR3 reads CASSDRTSYNSPLHF. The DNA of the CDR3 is TGTGCCAGCAGTGACAGGACAAGCTATAATTCACCCCTCCACTTT.